The clone carrying this T cell receptor beta chain has more than one count but fewer than ten. Its antigen is as yet unknown. The source of the sample is a study of human T cells and chemical hapten exposure. The time point: pre-sensitization, week 0. Sample treatment: therapeutic diphenylcyclopropenone sensitization with weekly scalp DPC. Unfractionated whole blood yielded the extracted total RNA. In TCRdb, the RACE reads were re-called with MiXCR into one record per CDR3 protein. The sample lists tens of thousands of distinct CDR3 sequences; 10% were seen once. Per germline, CDR1 DFQATT and CDR2 SNEGSKA (reference sequence). Germline trimming cut 2 bases from V and 7 bases from J; bases unmatched to any gene: 5. The CDR3 loop spans 13 amino acids. Study-wide points: DPC sensitization left the count of TCRs above 1 in 1000 unchanged.

The chain has TRBV20-1 and TRBJ1-5, with 7 bases aligning to TRBD1. The receptor was derived from a man aged 45 to 65 with alopecia areata. Some clones in this sample may be carry-over from other donors' samples. Source: whole blood, taken in connection with sensitization to the hapten diphenylcyclopropenone (DPC). The CDR3 here is CSARQGDDQPQHF. As DNA, the CDR3 is TGCAGTGCTAGACAGGGGGACGACCAGCCCCAGCATTTT.